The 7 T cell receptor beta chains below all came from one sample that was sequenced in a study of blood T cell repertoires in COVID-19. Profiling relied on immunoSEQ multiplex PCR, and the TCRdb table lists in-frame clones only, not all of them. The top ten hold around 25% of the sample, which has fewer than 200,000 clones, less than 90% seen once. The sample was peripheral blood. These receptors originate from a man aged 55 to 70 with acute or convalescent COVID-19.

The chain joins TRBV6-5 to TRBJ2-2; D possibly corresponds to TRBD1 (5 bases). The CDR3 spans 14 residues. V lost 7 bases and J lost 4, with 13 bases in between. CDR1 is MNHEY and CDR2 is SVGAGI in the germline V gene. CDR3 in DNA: TGTGCCAGCACCACAGGTCGCGGCACCGGGGAGCTGTTTTTT. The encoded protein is CASTTGRGTGELFF.

The CDR3 DNA reads as TGTGCCACCAGCAGAGATAGGAGGGCCCAGTACTTC. Protein sequence: CATSRDRRAQYF. The gene calls are TRBV15 and TRBJ2-5; TRBD2 might be the D (6 bases). This CDR3 has 12 residues. The germline CDR1 and CDR2 sequences are LNHNV and YYDKDF (reference sequence). Trimming removed 0 bases from V and 9 bases from J, with 8 bases in between.

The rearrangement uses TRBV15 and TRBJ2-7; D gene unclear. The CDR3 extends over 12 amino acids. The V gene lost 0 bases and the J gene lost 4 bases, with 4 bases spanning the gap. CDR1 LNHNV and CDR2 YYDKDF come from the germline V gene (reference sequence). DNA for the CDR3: TGTGCCACCAGCAGAGAACAATACGAGCAGTACGTC. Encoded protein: CATSREQYEQYV.

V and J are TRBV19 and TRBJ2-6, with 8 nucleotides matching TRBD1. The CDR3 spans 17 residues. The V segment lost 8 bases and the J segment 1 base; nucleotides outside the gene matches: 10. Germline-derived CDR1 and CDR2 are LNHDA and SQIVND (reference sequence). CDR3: CASCFGQGVSGANVLTF. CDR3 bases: TGTGCCAGTTGTTTCGGACAGGGCGTTTCTGGGGCCAACGTCCTGACTTTC.

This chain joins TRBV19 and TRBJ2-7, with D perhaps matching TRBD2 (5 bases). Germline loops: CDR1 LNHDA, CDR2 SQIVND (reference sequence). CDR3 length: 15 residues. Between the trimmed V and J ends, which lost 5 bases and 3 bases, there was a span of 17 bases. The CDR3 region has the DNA TGTGCCAGTAGTCGGGAAAGGGATGGACTCTACGAGCAGTACTTC. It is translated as CASSRERDGLYEQYF. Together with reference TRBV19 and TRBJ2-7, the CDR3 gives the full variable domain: DGGITQSPKYLFRKEGQNVTLSCEQNLNHDAMYWYRQDPGQGLRLIYYSQIVNDFQKGDIAEGYSVSREKKESFPLTVTSAQKNPTAFYLCASSRERDGLYEQYFGPGTRLTVT.

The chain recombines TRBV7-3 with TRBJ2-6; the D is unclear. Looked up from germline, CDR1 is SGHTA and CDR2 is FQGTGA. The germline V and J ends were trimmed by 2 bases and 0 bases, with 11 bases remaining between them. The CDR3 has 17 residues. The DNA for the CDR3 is TGTGCCAGCAGCTTATCTAGAAGTAGCTCTGGGGCCAACGTCCTGACTTTC. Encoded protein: CASSLSRSSSGANVLTF. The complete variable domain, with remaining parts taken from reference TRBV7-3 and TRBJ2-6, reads GAGVSQTPSNKVTEKGKYVELRCDPISGHTALYWYRQSLGQGPEFLIYFQGTGAADDSGLPNDRFFAVRPEGSVSTLKIQRTERGDSAVYLCASSLSRSSSGANVLTFGAGSRLTVL.

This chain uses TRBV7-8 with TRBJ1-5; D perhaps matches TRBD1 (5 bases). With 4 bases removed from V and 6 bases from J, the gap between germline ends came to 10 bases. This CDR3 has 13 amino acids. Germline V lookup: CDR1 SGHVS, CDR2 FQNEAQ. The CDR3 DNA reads TGTGCCAGCAGCTCGCAGGGTTCTCAGCCCCAGCATTTT. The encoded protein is CASSSQGSQPQHF.